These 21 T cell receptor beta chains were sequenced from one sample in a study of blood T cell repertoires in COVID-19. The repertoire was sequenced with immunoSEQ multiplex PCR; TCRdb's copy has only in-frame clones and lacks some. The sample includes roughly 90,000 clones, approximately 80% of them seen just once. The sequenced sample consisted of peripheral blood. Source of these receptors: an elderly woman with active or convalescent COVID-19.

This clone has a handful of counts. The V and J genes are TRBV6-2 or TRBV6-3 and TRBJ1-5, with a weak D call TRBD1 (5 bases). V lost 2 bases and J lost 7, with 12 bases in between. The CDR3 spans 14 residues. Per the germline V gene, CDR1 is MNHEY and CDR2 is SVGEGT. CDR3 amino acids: CASSYEGAYQPQHF. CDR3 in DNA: TGTGCCAGCAGTTACGAAGGGGCCTACCAGCCCCAGCATTTT.

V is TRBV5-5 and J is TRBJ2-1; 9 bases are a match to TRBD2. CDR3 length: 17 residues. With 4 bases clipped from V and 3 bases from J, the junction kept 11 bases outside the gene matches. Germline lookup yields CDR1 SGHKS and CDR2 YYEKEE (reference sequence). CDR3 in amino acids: CASSLKLASGNYNEQFF. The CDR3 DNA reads TGTGCCAGCAGCCTCAAGTTGGCTAGCGGGAACTACAATGAGCAGTTCTTC.

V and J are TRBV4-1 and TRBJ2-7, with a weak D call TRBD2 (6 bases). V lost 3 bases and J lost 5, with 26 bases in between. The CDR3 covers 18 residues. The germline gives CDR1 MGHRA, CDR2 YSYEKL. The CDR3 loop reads CASSHSTGERASGHEQYF. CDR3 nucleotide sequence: TGCGCCAGCAGCCACAGTACCGGTGAGCGGGCGTCTGGGCACGAGCAGTACTTC.

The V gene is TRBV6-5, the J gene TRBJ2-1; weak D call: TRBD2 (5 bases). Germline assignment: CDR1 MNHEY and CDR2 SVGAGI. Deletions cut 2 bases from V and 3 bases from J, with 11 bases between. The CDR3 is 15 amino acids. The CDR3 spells CASSYRRAVYNEQFF. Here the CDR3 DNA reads TGTGCCAGCAGTTACCGGCGGGCCGTCTACAATGAGCAGTTCTTC.

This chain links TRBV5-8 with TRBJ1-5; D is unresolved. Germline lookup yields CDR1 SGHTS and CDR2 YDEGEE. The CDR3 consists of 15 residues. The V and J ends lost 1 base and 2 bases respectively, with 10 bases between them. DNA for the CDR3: TGTGCCAGCAGCTTGATATTTGGAGGCAATCAGCCCCAGCATTTT. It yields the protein CASSLIFGGNQPQHF. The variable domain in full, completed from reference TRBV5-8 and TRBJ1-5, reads EAGVTQSPTHLIKTRGQQATLRCSPISGHTSVYWYQQALGLGLQFLLWYDEGEERNRGNFPPRFSGRQFPNYSSELNVNALELEDSALYLCASSLIFGGNQPQHFGDGTRLSIL.

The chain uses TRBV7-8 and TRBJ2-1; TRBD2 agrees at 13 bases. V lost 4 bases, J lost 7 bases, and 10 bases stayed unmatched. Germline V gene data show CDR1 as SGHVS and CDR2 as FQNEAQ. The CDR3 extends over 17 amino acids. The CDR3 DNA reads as TGTGCCAGCAGCTCGTTTTCGGGACTAGCGGGAAGGAATGAGCAGTTCTTC. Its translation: CASSSFSGLAGRNEQFF.

CDR3 coding DNA: TGCGCCAGCAGCCAAGAATCAGGGGTTAATTCACCCCTCCACTTT. This sequence encodes CASSQESGVNSPLHF. The chain carries TRBV4-3 and TRBJ1-6, with a tentative D call TRBD1 (6 bases). The CDR3 is 15 amino acids. V was clipped by 0 bases and J by 6 bases, with 9 bases between them. CDR1 is LGHNA and CDR2 is YSLEER in the germline V gene.

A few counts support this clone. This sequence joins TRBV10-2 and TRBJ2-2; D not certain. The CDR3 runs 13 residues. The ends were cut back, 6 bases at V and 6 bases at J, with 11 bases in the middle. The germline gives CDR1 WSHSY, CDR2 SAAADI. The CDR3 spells CASRVGEAGELFF. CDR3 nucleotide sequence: TGCGCCAGCAGGGTAGGAGAGGCCGGGGAGCTGTTTTTT.

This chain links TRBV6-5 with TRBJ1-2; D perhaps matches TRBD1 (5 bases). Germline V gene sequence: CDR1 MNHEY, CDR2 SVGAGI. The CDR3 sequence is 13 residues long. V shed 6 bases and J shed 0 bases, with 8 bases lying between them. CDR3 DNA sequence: TGTGCCAGCAGGACGACAGCTAACTATGGCTACACCTTC. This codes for CASRTTANYGYTF.

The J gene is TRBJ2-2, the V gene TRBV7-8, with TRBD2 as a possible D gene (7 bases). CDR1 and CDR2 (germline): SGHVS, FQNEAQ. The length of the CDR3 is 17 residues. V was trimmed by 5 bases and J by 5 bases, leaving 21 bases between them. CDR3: CASSPKTGGGWTGELFF. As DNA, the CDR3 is TGTGCCAGCAGCCCTAAAACGGGGGGCGGTTGGACCGGGGAGCTGTTTTTT.

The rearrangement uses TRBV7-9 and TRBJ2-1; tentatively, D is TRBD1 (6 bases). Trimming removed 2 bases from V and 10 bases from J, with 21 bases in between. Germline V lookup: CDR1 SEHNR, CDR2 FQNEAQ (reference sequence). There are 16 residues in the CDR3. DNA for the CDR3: TGTGCCAGCAGCTTACAGGGGTCGAGGGGACGCGCGGAGCAGTTCTTC. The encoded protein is CASSLQGSRGRAEQFF.

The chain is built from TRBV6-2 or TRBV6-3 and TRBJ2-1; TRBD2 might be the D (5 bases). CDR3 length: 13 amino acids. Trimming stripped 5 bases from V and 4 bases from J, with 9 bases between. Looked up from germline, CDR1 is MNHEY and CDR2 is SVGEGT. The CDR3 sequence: CASSISGYNEQFF. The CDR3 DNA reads TGTGCCAGCAGTATCTCGGGATACAATGAGCAGTTCTTC.

CDR3 protein: CASSVVSGVYNEQFF. The CDR3 region has the DNA TGTGCCAGCAGCGTAGTAAGCGGGGTCTACAATGAGCAGTTCTTC. The V gene is TRBV9, the J gene TRBJ2-1, with TRBD2 matching over 7 bases. The CDR3 has 15 amino acids. Trimming took 0 bases from V and 3 from J; bases not matched to a gene: 3. CDR1 and CDR2 from the germline V gene are SGDLS and YYNGEE.

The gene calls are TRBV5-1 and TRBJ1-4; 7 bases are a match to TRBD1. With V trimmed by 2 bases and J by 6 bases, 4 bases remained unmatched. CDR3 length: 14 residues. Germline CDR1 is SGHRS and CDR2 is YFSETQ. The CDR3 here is CASSLQGGHEKLFF. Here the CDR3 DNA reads TGCGCCAGCAGCTTACAAGGGGGCCATGAAAAACTGTTTTTT.

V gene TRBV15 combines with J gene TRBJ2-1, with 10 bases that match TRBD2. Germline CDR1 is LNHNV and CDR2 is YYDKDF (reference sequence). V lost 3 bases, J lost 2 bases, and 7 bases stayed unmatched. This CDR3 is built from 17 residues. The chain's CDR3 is CATSRSRLAGTYNEQFF. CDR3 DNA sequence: TGTGCCACCAGCAGGTCCCGACTAGCGGGCACCTACAATGAGCAGTTCTTC.

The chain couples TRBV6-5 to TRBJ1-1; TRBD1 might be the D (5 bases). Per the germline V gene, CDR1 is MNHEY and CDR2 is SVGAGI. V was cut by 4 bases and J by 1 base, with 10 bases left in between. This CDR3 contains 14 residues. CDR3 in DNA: TGTGCCAGCAGTTCAGGGTGGGGGAACACTGAAGCTTTCTTT. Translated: CASSSGWGNTEAFF.

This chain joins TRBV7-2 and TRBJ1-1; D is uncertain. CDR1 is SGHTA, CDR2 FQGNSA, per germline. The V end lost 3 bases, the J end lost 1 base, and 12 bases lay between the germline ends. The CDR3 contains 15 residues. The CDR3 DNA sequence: TGTGCCAGCAGCTTCTGGGGTGCGGGGAACACTGAAGCTTTCTTT. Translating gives CASSFWGAGNTEAFF.

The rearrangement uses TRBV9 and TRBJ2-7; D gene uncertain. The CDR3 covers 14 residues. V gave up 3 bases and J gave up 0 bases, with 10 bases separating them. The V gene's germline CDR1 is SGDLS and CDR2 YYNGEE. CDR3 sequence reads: CASSERASSYEQYF. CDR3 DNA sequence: TGTGCCAGCAGCGAGCGCGCGAGCTCCTACGAGCAGTACTTC.

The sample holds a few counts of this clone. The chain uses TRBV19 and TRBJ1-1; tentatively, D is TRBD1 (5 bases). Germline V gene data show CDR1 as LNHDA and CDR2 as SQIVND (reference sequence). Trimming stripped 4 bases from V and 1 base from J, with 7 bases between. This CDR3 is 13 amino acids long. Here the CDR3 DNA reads TGTGCCAGTAGTAATACAGGGAACACTGAAGCTTTCTTT. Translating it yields CASSNTGNTEAFF.

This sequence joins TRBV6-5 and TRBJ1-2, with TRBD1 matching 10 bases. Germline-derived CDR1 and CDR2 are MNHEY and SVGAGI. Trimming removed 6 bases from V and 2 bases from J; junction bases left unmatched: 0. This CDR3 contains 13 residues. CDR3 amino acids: CASRTGGNYGYTF. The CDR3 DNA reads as TGTGCCAGCAGGACAGGGGGCAACTATGGCTACACCTTC.

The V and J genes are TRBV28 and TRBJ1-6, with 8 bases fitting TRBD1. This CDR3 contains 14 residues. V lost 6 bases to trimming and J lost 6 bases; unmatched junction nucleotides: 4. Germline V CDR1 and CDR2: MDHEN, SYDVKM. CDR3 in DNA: TGTGCCAGCAGCCAGACAGGGGCTAATTCACCCCTCCACTTT. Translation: CASSQTGANSPLHF.